The sequence of this T cell receptor (beta chain) was determined in a study of cytomegalovirus exposure and HLA in healthy donors. General study results and limits: The authors excluded some V segments, including TRBV6-2 and TRBV6-3, as indistinguishable. TCR beta V segments were, for the most part, productive about 87% or about 30% of the time in an earlier analysis. TCR beta chains associated with HLA were, in a later analysis, more clonally expanded than equally common others. In vitro data verified a few CMV-associated chains as specific for CMV antigens.

This CDR3 has 17 residues. Germline V gene sequence: CDR1 SGHRS, CDR2 YFSETQ. With 0 bases clipped from V and 7 bases from J, the junction kept 5 bases outside the gene matches. The PCR had 60 Vbeta and 13 Jbeta primers. The data were produced by immunoSEQ multiplex PCR, yet TCRdb's version contains in-frame clones alone and is incomplete. The table records 100,000 to 120,000 clones, approximately 16% of them present only once. This clone showed up just a few times. Its antigen remains unknown. The receptor was isolated from a female donor in good health and CMV-seronegative. The genes are TRBV5-1 and TRBJ1-6; 12 bases align to TRBD1. The sample comprised PBMCs. CDR3 amino acids: CASSLAGTGGSNSPLHF. Here the CDR3 DNA reads TGCGCCAGCAGCTTGGCCGGGACAGGGGGCTCAAATTCACCCCTCCACTTT.